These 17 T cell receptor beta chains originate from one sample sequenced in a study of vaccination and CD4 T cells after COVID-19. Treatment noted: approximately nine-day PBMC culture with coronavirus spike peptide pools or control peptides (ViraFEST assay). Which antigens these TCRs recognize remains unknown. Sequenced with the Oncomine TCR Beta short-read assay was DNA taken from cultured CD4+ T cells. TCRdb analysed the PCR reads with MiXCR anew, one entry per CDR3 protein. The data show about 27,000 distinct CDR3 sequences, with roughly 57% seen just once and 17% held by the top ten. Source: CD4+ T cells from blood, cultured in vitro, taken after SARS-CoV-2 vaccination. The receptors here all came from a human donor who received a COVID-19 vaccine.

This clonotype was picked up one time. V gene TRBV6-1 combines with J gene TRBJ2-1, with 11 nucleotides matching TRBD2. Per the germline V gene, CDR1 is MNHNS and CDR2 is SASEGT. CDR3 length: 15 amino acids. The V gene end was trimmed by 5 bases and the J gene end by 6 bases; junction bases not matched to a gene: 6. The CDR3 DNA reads TGTGCCAGCAGTAAGCTAGCGGGGGGATCCAATGAGCAGTTCTTC. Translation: CASSKLAGGSNEQFF.

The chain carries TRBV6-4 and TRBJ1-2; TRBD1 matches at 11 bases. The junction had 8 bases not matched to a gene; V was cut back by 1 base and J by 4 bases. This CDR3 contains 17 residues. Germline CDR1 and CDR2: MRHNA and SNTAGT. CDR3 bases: TGTGCCAGCAGTGACTTAGGACAGGGGGCTGATGGCTATGGCTACACCTTC. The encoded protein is CASSDLGQGADGYGYTF.

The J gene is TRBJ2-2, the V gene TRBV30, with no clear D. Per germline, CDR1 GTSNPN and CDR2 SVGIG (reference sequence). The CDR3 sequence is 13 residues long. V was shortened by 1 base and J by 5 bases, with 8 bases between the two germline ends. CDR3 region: CAWSGRQTGELFF. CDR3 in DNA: TGTGCCTGGAGTGGGCGGCAGACCGGGGAGCTGTTTTTT.

CDR3 nucleotides: TGTGCTAGTGGCCCCGGAGTGCAGAACACCGGGGAGCTGTTTTTT. This translates into CASGPGVQNTGELFF. The chain recombines TRBV12-5 with TRBJ2-2; D is undetermined. Germline V CDR1 and CDR2: LGHNT, FRNRAP. The length of the CDR3 is 15 residues. Trimming removed 6 bases at V and 1 base at J, with 12 bases between.

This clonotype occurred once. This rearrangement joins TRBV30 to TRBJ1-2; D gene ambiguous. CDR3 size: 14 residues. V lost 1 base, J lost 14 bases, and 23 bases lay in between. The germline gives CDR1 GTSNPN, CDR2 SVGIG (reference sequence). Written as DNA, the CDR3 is TGTGCCTGGAGTGCAACTCTACTGGCCCCGGCAAGTACCTTC. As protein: CAWSATLLAPASTF.

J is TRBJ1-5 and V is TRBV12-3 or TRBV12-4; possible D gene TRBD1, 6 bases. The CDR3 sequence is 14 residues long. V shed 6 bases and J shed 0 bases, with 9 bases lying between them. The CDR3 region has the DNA TGTGCCAGCAGAGGACAGAATAGCAATCAGCCCCAGCATTTT. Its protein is CASRGQNSNQPQHF.

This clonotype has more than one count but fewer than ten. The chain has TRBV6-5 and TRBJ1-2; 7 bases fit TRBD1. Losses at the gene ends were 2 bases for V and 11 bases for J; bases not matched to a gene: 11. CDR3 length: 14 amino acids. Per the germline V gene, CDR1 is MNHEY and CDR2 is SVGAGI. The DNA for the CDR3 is TGTGCCAGCAGTTACCGGCAGGGGGAAGGCGGATACACCTTC. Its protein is CASSYRQGEGGYTF.

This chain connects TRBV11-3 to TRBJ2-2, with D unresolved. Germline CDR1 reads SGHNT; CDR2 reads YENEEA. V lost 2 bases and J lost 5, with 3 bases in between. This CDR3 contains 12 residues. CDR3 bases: TGTGCCAGCAGCTTAAGGACCGGGGAGCTGTTTTTT. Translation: CASSLRTGELFF.

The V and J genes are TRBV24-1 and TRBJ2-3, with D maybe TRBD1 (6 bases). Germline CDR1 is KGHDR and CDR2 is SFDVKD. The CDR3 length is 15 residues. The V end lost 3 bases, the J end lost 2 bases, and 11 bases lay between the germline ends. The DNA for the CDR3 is TGTGCCACCAGTGATACGACAGGACCCACAGATACGCAGTATTTT. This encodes CATSDTTGPTDTQYF.

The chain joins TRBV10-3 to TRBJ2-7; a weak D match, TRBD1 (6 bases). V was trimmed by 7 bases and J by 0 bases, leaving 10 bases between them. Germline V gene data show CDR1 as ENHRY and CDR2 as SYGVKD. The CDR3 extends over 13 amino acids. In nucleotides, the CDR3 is TGTGCCATCAAGACACAGGGCTCCTACGAGCAGTACTTC. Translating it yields CAIKTQGSYEQYF.

CDR3 region: CASSLRTGGTDTQYF. In DNA form, the CDR3 reads TGTGCCAGCAGCCTAAGGACAGGGGGCACAGATACGCAGTATTTT. The chain couples TRBV7-8 to TRBJ2-3; 9 nucleotides line up with TRBD1. V shed 5 bases and J 1 base; nucleotides not matched to a gene: 4. Germline values: CDR1 SGHVS, CDR2 FQNEAQ. CDR3 length: 15 residues.

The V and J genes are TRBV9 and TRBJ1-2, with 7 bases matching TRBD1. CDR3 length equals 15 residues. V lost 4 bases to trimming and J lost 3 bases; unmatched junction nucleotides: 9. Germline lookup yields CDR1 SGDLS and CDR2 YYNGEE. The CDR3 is CASSFPGQTDYGYTF. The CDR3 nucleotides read TGTGCCAGCAGCTTCCCGGGACAGACGGACTATGGCTACACCTTC.

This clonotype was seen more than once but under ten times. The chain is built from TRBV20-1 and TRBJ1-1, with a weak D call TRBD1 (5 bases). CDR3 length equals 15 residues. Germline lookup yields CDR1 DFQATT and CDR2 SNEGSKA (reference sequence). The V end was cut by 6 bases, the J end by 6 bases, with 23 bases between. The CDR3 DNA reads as TGCAGTGCCTCCTCACCTTGGTCAGGGTGGGCTGAAGCTTTCTTT. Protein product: CSASSPWSGWAEAFF.

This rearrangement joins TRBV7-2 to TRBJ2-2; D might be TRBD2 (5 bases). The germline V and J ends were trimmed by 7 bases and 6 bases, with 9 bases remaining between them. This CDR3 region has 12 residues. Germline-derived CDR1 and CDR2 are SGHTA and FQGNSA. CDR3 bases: TGTGCCAGCAATCAGAGGGCCGGGGAGCTGTTTTTT. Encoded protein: CASNQRAGELFF.

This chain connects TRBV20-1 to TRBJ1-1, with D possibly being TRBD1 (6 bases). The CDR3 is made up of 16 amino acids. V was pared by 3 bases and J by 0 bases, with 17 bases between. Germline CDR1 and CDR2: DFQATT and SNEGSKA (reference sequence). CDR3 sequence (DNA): TGCAGTGCTAGGTCGGGACACAGCATATTGAACACTGAAGCTTTCTTT. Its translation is CSARSGHSILNTEAFF.

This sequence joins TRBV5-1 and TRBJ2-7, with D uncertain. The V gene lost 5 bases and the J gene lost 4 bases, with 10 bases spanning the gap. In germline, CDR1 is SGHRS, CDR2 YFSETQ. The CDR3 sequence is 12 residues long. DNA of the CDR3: TGCGCCAGCAGTTCGCAACTGTACGAGCAGTACTTC. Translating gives CASSSQLYEQYF.

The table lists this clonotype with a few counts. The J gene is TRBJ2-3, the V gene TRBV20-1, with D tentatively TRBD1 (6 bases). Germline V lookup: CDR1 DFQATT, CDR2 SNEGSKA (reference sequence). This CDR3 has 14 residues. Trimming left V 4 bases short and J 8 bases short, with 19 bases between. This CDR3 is CSANVGANSGTQYF. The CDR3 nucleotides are TGCAGTGCTAACGTGGGGGCGAATTCTGGTACGCAGTATTTT.